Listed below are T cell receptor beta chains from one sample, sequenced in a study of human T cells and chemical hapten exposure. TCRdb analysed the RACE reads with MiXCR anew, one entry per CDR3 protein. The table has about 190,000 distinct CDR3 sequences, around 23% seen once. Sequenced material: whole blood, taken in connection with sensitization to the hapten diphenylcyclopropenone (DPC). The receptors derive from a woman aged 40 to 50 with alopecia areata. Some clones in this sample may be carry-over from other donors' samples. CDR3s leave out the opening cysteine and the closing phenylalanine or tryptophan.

CDR3 protein: ASSLGGFSREKLF
V gene: TRBV5-6
CDR3 length: 13
J gene: TRBJ1-4

CDR3 protein: ASSMGQGEQY
V gene: TRBV5-1
CDR3 length: 10
J gene: TRBJ2-7

CDR3 protein: ASSPRGSNSYNEQF
V gene: TRBV9
CDR3 length: 14
J gene: TRBJ2-1

CDR3 protein: ASSSGWADEQF
V gene: TRBV6-2/TRBV6-3
CDR3 length: 11
J gene: TRBJ2-1

CDR3 protein: SAVPPGQEAGYT
V gene: TRBV20-1
CDR3 length: 12
J gene: TRBJ1-2

CDR3 protein: SLQGGPGGPFSYNEQF
V gene: TRBV20-1
CDR3 length: 16
J gene: TRBJ2-1

CDR3 protein: ASSPQPNTEAF
V gene: TRBV12-3/TRBV12-4
CDR3 length: 11
J gene: TRBJ1-1

CDR3 protein: TSSLETRSGGYNEQF
V gene: TRBV1
CDR3 length: 15
J gene: TRBJ2-1

CDR3 protein: ASSSGQARPGYT
V gene: TRBV6-5
CDR3 length: 12
J gene: TRBJ1-2

CDR3 protein: SARLPGTKNEQY
V gene: TRBV20-1
CDR3 length: 12
J gene: TRBJ2-7

CDR3 protein: ASSPQTGGNEKLF
V gene: TRBV6-5
CDR3 length: 13
J gene: TRBJ1-4

CDR3 protein: SARVVRLDTQY
V gene: TRBV20-1
CDR3 length: 11
J gene: TRBJ2-3

CDR3 protein: AREVYGTGELF
V gene: TRBV9
CDR3 length: 11
J gene: TRBJ2-2

CDR3 protein: SVGGRSIGYT
V gene: TRBV29-1
CDR3 length: 10
J gene: TRBJ1-2

CDR3 protein: AWSVGQRNYNEQF
V gene: TRBV30
CDR3 length: 13
J gene: TRBJ2-1

CDR3 protein: ASRQTNLRAYEQY
V gene: TRBV6-5
CDR3 length: 13
J gene: TRBJ2-7

CDR3 protein: ASGPSYEQY
V gene: TRBV28
CDR3 length: 9
J gene: TRBJ2-7

CDR3 protein: ASSFSPTGTEAF
V gene: TRBV12-3/TRBV12-4
CDR3 length: 12
J gene: TRBJ1-1

CDR3 protein: ATRTGSNSPLH
V gene: TRBV6-5
CDR3 length: 11
J gene: TRBJ1-6

CDR3 protein: ASSPPGDTEAF
V gene: TRBV7-9
CDR3 length: 11
J gene: TRBJ1-1

CDR3 protein: ASSLFGRTSNQPQH
V gene: TRBV28
CDR3 length: 14
J gene: TRBJ1-5

CDR3 protein: TAGEQMNTEAF
V gene: TRBV29-1
CDR3 length: 11
J gene: TRBJ1-1

CDR3 protein: ASREGASSYEQY
V gene: TRBV27
CDR3 length: 12
J gene: TRBJ2-7

CDR3 protein: ASSLDRGASGQPQH
V gene: TRBV28
CDR3 length: 14
J gene: TRBJ1-5

CDR3 protein: ASSQRVAGEINIQY
V gene: TRBV28
CDR3 length: 14
J gene: TRBJ2-4

CDR3 protein: ATLPGQGGPETQY
V gene: TRBV5-8
CDR3 length: 13
J gene: TRBJ2-5

CDR3 protein: ASTPSSQETEAF
V gene: TRBV21-1
CDR3 length: 12
J gene: TRBJ1-1